The 20 T cell receptor beta chains below all came from one sample that was sequenced in a study of technical replicates of blood from a handful of donors. Clones were read by immunoSEQ multiplex PCR, and TCRdb kept only the in-frame ones, dropping some. The sample contains 99,000 or so clones, 95% of which appear only once. Sequencing was performed on T cells isolated from PBMCs. These receptors all stem from a human donor in good health.

The chain carries TRBV5-1 and TRBJ1-1; 10 positions match TRBD1. V trimming: 4 bases; J trimming: 1 base; junction bases outside the gene matches: 7. The CDR3 consists of 16 residues. Germline V gene lookup returns CDR1 SGHRS and CDR2 YFSETQ. This CDR3 is CASSPRGQGRNTEAFF. The CDR3 coding sequence is TGCGCCAGCAGCCCCAGGGGACAGGGGAGGAACACTGAAGCTTTCTTT.

This clone was seen once. The genes are TRBV6-1 and TRBJ1-3, with TRBD1 identical over 9 bases. CDR1 is MNHNS and CDR2 is SASEGT in the germline V gene. The CDR3 has 15 amino acids. V gave up 7 bases and J gave up 2 bases; unmatched junction bases: 6. In DNA form, the CDR3 reads TGTGCCAGCATTCTTACAGGGGGCGCTGGAAACACCATATATTTT. Translated: CASILTGGAGNTIYF.

The J gene is TRBJ2-1, the V gene TRBV19; 9 bases map to TRBD2. Germline CDR1 and CDR2: LNHDA and SQIVND (reference sequence). The V segment lost 7 bases and the J segment 6 bases; nucleotides outside the gene matches: 4. This CDR3 region has 13 residues. The CDR3 is CASMPRGGNEQFF. The DNA of the CDR3 is TGTGCCAGTATGCCGCGGGGGGGCAATGAGCAGTTCTTC. Looking up the rest from reference TRBV19 and TRBJ2-1 gives the full variable domain: DGGITQSPKYLFRKEGQNVTLSCEQNLNHDAMYWYRQDPGQGLRLIYYSQIVNDFQKGDIAEGYSVSREKKESFPLTVTSAQKNPTAFYLCASMPRGGNEQFFGPGTRLTVL.

This clone was found once. The chain joins TRBV18 to TRBJ2-7; the D gene is possibly TRBD2 (5 bases). The germline V and J ends were trimmed by 3 bases and 7 bases, with 13 bases remaining between them. Germline CDR1 and CDR2: KGHSH and LQKENI. This CDR3 has 13 residues. The CDR3 coding sequence is TGTGCCAGCTCACCGGTCCCGTCGGGGGAGCAGTACTTC. This translates into CASSPVPSGEQYF.

The V gene is TRBV5-4, the J gene TRBJ2-4, with TRBD1 as a possible D gene (6 bases). This CDR3 has 14 amino acids. The germline CDR1 and CDR2 sequences are SGHNT and YYREEE (reference sequence). V dropped 2 bases and J dropped 10 bases, with 16 bases sitting between them. CDR3 amino acids: CASSFGQPPRIQYF. DNA for the CDR3: TGTGCCAGCAGCTTCGGACAGCCACCAAGGATTCAGTACTTC. Full variable domain (remainder filled in from reference TRBV5-4 and TRBJ2-4): ETGVTQSPTHLIKTRGQQVTLRCSSQSGHNTVSWYQQALGQGPQFIFQYYREEENGRGNFPPRFSGLQFPNYSSELNVNALELDDSALYLCASSFGQPPRIQYFGAGTRLSVL.

The V call is TRBV19, the J call TRBJ2-3, with TRBD1 as a possible D gene (6 bases). CDR3 length equals 14 residues. In germline, CDR1 is LNHDA, CDR2 SQIVND (reference sequence). The V end was cut by 5 bases, the J end by 0 bases, with 9 bases between. This chain's CDR3 is CASSPDRSTDTQYF. CDR3 DNA sequence: TGTGCCAGTAGTCCGGACAGAAGCACAGATACGCAGTATTTT. Combining the CDR3 with reference TRBV19 and TRBJ2-3 gives the whole variable domain DGGITQSPKYLFRKEGQNVTLSCEQNLNHDAMYWYRQDPGQGLRLIYYSQIVNDFQKGDIAEGYSVSREKKESFPLTVTSAQKNPTAFYLCASSPDRSTDTQYFGPGTRLTVL.

The chain has TRBV27 and TRBJ2-7; possible D gene TRBD1, 5 bases. The CDR3 sequence is 16 residues long. The germline CDR1 and CDR2 sequences are MNHEY and SMNVEV (reference sequence). V was cut by 3 bases and J by 3 bases, with 18 bases left in between. CDR3 coding DNA: TGTGCCAGCAGTTTCAGGGCCCTGAAGGGGTACTACGAGCAGTACTTC. This sequence encodes CASSFRALKGYYEQYF.

A single count supports this clone. The V and J genes are TRBV19 and TRBJ1-6, with unresolved D. This CDR3 has 16 amino acids. In germline, CDR1 is LNHDA, CDR2 SQIVND (reference sequence). Deletions cut 4 bases from V and 6 bases from J, with 16 bases between. CDR3 loop: CASSTSTIGRNSPLHF. The DNA of the CDR3 is TGTGCCAGTAGTACCTCGACGATTGGGCGTAATTCACCCCTCCACTTT.

The rearrangement joins TRBV19 to TRBJ2-2, with 10 positions matching TRBD1. CDR1 and CDR2 from the germline V gene are LNHDA and SQIVND (reference sequence). V shed 7 bases and J 0 bases; nucleotides not matched to a gene: 8. The CDR3 consists of 17 residues. The CDR3 loop reads CASKGRGTGANTGELFF. In nucleotides, the CDR3 is TGTGCCAGTAAAGGAAGAGGGACAGGGGCGAACACCGGGGAGCTGTTTTTT.

V is TRBV28 and J is TRBJ1-2; D gene unclear. V was trimmed by 8 bases and J by 4 bases, leaving 8 bases between them. The CDR3 covers 11 residues. Per germline, CDR1 MDHEN and CDR2 SYDVKM. The CDR3 reads CASLAIYGYTF. CDR3 sequence (DNA): TGTGCCAGCCTAGCCATCTATGGCTACACCTTC.

The gene calls are TRBV9 and TRBJ2-3; 7 bases map to TRBD2. Germline V gives CDR1 SGDLS, CDR2 YYNGEE. The CDR3 has 16 amino acids. V trimming: 4 bases; J trimming: 7 bases; junction bases outside the gene matches: 15. The DNA for the CDR3 is TGTGCCAGCAGCCTATCGGGGAGGGGCGGAGGAAATACGCAGTATTTT. Amino acid sequence: CASSLSGRGGGNTQYF. Together with reference TRBV9 and TRBJ2-3, the CDR3 gives the full variable domain: DSGVTQTPKHLITATGQRVTLRCSPRSGDLSVYWYQQSLDQGLQFLIQYYNGEERAKGNILERFSAQQFPDLHSELNLSSLELGDSALYFCASSLSGRGGGNTQYFGPGTRLTVL.

CDR3 coding DNA: TGTGCCAGCAGTAGGGGACAGGCCTCGAATGAAGCTTTCTTT. It translates to CASSRGQASNEAFF. The chain has TRBV6-5 and TRBJ1-1; TRBD1 aligns across 8 bases. This CDR3 is 14 amino acids long. V shed 5 bases and J 7 bases; nucleotides not matched to a gene: 9. From germline, CDR1 is MNHEY and CDR2 SVGAGI.

The V and J genes are TRBV5-1 and TRBJ2-1; no firm D call. CDR3 length: 14 amino acids. The germline V and J ends were trimmed by 4 bases and 1 base, with 9 bases remaining between them. The V gene's germline CDR1 is SGHRS and CDR2 YFSETQ. For the CDR3, the DNA is TGCGCCAGCAGCATAGTGCCTTCCTACAATGAGCAGTTCTTC. This codes for CASSIVPSYNEQFF. Full variable domain (outside the CDR3, taken from reference TRBV5-1 and TRBJ2-1): KAGVTQTPRYLIKTRGQQVTLSCSPISGHRSVSWYQQTPGQGLQFLFEYFSETQRNKGNFPGRFSGRQFSNSRSEMNVSTLELGDSALYLCASSIVPSYNEQFFGPGTRLTVL.

J is TRBJ2-7 and V is TRBV14, with 11 bases matching TRBD2. CDR1 is SGHDN and CDR2 is FVKESK in the germline V gene. This CDR3 is built from 15 residues. Germline trimming cut 3 bases from V and 2 bases from J; bases unmatched to any gene: 3. The chain's CDR3 is CASSQTSGTAYEQYF. In DNA form, the CDR3 reads TGTGCCAGCAGCCAGACTAGCGGGACCGCCTACGAGCAGTACTTC.

The genes are TRBV4-2 and TRBJ2-3; 10 bases fit TRBD2. The CDR3 totals 19 residues. With V trimmed by 0 bases and J by 0 bases, 9 bases remained unmatched. CDR1 LGHNA and CDR2 YNFKEQ come from the germline V gene. The CDR3 reads CASSQEASGGSPSTDTQYF. The CDR3 DNA sequence: TGTGCCAGCAGCCAAGAAGCTAGCGGGGGTTCACCTAGCACAGATACGCAGTATTTT.

The V gene is TRBV28, the J gene TRBJ2-7; the D gene is possibly TRBD2 (5 bases). This CDR3 contains 12 residues. V shed 6 bases and J shed 0 bases, with 6 bases lying between them. Germline V CDR1 and CDR2: MDHEN, SYDVKM. The CDR3 bases are TGTGCCAGCAGCCGGGACTCCTACGAGCAGTACTTC. Amino acid sequence: CASSRDSYEQYF.

The genes are TRBV14 and TRBJ2-3; D is undetermined. V lost 1 base and J lost 0, with 8 bases in between. The CDR3 runs to 15 residues. The germline gives CDR1 SGHDN, CDR2 FVKESK. The CDR3 nucleotides read TGTGCCAGCAGCCAAGGCGGCGCTAGCACAGATACGCAGTATTTT. It yields the protein CASSQGGASTDTQYF.

The chain employs TRBV7-8 and TRBJ2-1, with TRBD2 identical over 7 bases. Germline values: CDR1 SGHVS, CDR2 FQNEAQ. Germline trimming cut 1 base from V and 9 bases from J; bases unmatched to any gene: 3. The CDR3 spans 13 residues. The CDR3 spells CASSLVGGVEQFF. DNA for the CDR3: TGTGCCAGCAGCTTAGTTGGGGGGGTTGAGCAGTTCTTC. The variable domain in full, completed from reference TRBV7-8 and TRBJ2-1, reads GAGVSQSPRYKVAKRGQDVALRCDPISGHVSLFWYQQALGQGPEFLTYFQNEAQLDKSGLPSDRFFAERPEGSVSTLKIQRTQQEDSAVYLCASSLVGGVEQFFGPGTRLTVL.

This clone was observed a single time. The chain combines TRBV30 with TRBJ2-1; D remains unclear. CDR1 GTSNPN and CDR2 SVGIG come from the germline V gene (reference sequence). The V end was cut by 2 bases, the J end by 9 bases, with 8 bases between. The CDR3 extends over 11 amino acids. The CDR3 bases are TGTGCCTGGAGTATGGCTTCTGAGCAGTTCTTC. Translating gives CAWSMASEQFF.

This clone occurred once. CDR3 protein: CASSPNSGLPHQETQYF. The CDR3 DNA follows: TGTGCCAGCAGCCCCAATAGCGGGTTACCGCACCAAGAGACCCAGTACTTC. The chain links TRBV7-9 to TRBJ2-5, with 7 bases fitting TRBD2. This CDR3 has 17 amino acids. The germline gives CDR1 SEHNR, CDR2 FQNEAQ (reference sequence). Losses at the gene ends were 5 bases for V and 0 bases for J; bases not matched to a gene: 12.